This T cell receptor beta chain stems from a study of cytomegalovirus exposure and HLA in healthy donors. With regard to this clone: Its antigen is not identified. The junction departs from germline at one end; a sequencing error may be responsible.

General study points: Several of the most significant clusters were apparently associated with common viral pathogens in a later analysis. Later analysis identified 17,000 or so TCR beta sequences associated with HLA alleles, using a false discovery rate threshold of 0.05. As immune exposure information, only CMV serostatus was available.

The CDR3 totals 13 residues. The V gene's germline CDR1 is GTSNPN and CDR2 SVGIG (reference sequence). The PCR had 60 Vbeta and 13 Jbeta primers. Clones were read by immunoSEQ multiplex PCR, and TCRdb kept only the in-frame ones, dropping some. The data contain 180,000 or so clones, roughly 88% of them seen just once; the ten biggest clones take up roughly 9.3%. The receptor was isolated from a young man in good health and CMV-seropositive. This chain connects TRBV30 to TRBJ2-3, with D possibly TRBD2 on 6 matching bases. The specimen sequenced was PBMCs. The CDR3, as DNA: TGTGCCTGGAAGGGGAGGCCCACAGGTACGCAGTATTTT. Protein sequence: CAWKGRPTGTQYF.